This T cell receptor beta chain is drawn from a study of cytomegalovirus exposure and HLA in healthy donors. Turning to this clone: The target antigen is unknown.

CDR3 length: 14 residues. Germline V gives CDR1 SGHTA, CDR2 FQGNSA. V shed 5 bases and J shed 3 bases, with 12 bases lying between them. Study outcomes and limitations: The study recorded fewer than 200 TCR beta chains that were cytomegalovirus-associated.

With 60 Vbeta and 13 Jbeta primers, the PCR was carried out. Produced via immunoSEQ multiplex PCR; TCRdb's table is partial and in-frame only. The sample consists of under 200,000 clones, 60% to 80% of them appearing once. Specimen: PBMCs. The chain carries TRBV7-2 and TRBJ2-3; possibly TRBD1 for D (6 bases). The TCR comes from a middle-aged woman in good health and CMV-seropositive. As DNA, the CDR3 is TGTGCCAGCAGCGTCCGGACAGCGACAGATACGCAGTATTTT. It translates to CASSVRTATDTQYF.